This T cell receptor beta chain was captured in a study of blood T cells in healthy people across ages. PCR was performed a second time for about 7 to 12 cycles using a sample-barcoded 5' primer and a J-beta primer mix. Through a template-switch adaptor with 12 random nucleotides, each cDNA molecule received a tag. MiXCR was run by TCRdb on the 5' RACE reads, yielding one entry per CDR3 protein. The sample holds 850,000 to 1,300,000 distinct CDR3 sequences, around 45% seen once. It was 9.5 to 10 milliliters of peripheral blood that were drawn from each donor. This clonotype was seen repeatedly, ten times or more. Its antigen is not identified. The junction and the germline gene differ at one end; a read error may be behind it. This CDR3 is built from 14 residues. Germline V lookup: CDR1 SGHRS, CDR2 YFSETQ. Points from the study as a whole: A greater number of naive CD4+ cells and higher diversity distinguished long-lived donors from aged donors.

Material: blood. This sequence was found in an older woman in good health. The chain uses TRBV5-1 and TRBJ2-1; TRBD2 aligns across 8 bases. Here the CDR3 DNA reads TGTGCCAGCAGCTTGGGGACTAGCTACAATGAGCAGTTCTTC. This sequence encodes CASSLGTSYNEQFF.